These 16 T cell receptor beta chains share one sample of origin, sequenced in a study of T cells of healthy individuals. TCRdb re-derived calls from the 5' RACE reads in MiXCR, one entry per CDR3 protein. The repertoire consists of some 100,000 distinct CDR3 sequences, with about 16% occurring once and the leading ten covering 6.2%. Source of these receptors: a human donor in good health.

This rearrangement joins TRBV6-2 or TRBV6-3 to TRBJ2-3; weak D call: TRBD1 (5 bases). Germline CDR1 and CDR2: MNHEY and SVGEGT. V gave up 2 bases and J gave up 4 bases, with 16 bases separating them. The CDR3 loop spans 16 amino acids. The CDR3 DNA reads as TGTGCCAGCAGTTACGGGGTCAGCCCAGGGCCAGATACGCAGTATTTT. Protein: CASSYGVSPGPDTQYF.

The chain carries TRBV4-2 and TRBJ2-1; D ambiguous. The germline CDR1 and CDR2 sequences are LGHNA and YNFKEQ. V dropped 3 bases and J dropped 9 bases, with 9 bases sitting between them. This CDR3 is 12 amino acids long. The CDR3 DNA is TGTGCCAGCAGCCACTCCCGGAGTGAGCAGTTCTTC. Its translation: CASSHSRSEQFF.

This clonotype was counted only a few times. The chain links TRBV4-1 to TRBJ1-5; D is unclear. Germline CDR1 reads MGHRA; CDR2 reads YSYEKL. The CDR3 is 17 amino acids. V was cut by 1 base and J by 2 bases, with 15 bases left in between. CDR3 sequence: CASSQVVPSFGNQPQHF. The DNA for the CDR3 is TGCGCCAGCAGCCAAGTTGTTCCCTCATTCGGCAATCAGCCCCAGCATTTT.

The chain links TRBV4-2 to TRBJ2-7, with TRBD2 matching 9 bases. The ends lost 1 base at V and 1 base at J; junction bases unmatched: 2. The CDR3 extends over 15 amino acids. Germline V gene sequence: CDR1 LGHNA, CDR2 YNFKEQ. CDR3 residues: CASSQASGISYEQYF. The DNA of the CDR3 is TGTGCCAGCAGCCAAGCTAGCGGGATTTCCTACGAGCAGTACTTC.

V gene TRBV6-5 combines with J gene TRBJ1-6; TRBD1 is a possible D gene (5 bases). V was pared by 3 bases and J by 10 bases, with 13 bases between. Germline CDR1 is MNHEY and CDR2 is SVGAGI. The CDR3 spans 14 residues. CDR3 amino acids: CASSYTSAGSPLHF. The DNA of the CDR3 is TGTGCCAGCAGTTATACGTCCGCAGGGTCACCCCTCCACTTT.

This clonotype came up many times. The chain is built from TRBV25-1 and TRBJ1-5; the D gene is possibly TRBD1 (6 bases). The CDR3 covers 17 residues. Per germline, CDR1 MGHDK and CDR2 SYGVNS. V was clipped by 1 base and J by 2 bases, with 15 bases between them. CDR3 loop: CASSEFCRGRGNQPQHF. In nucleotides, the CDR3 is TGTGCCAGCAGTGAATTCTGCAGGGGCAGAGGCAATCAGCCCCAGCATTTT.

Worth noting for this clonotype: Given a much more abundant clone one base away, this may be a read error. This chain uses TRBV20-1 with TRBJ2-7, with unresolved D. Looked up from germline, CDR1 is DFQATT and CDR2 is SNEGSKA (reference sequence). This CDR3 has 15 amino acids. V lost 0 bases and J 7 bases, leaving 19 bases between the germline ends. CDR3 nucleotide sequence: TGCAGTGCTAGAGATCGTCGGGCCTCGGCAGGAGAGCAGTACTTC. Encoded protein: CSARDRRASAGEQYF.

This clonotype occurred many times. This chain joins TRBV20-1 and TRBJ2-3; TRBD2 agrees at 13 bases. The V and J ends lost 2 bases and 6 bases, in that order; junction bases with no gene match: 11. Germline V lookup: CDR1 DFQATT, CDR2 SNEGSKA (reference sequence). This CDR3 comprises 17 residues. CDR3 amino acids: CSARTPPGLAGRDTQYF. The CDR3 region has the DNA TGCAGTGCTAGAACACCCCCGGGACTAGCGGGAAGGGATACGCAGTATTTT.

This clonotype was seen a handful of times. The gene calls are TRBV15 and TRBJ1-2; D might be TRBD1 (6 bases). Trimming took off 5 bases at V and 4 bases at J, with 17 bases between the two ends. Germline loops: CDR1 LNHNV, CDR2 YYDKDF (reference sequence). The CDR3 runs to 15 residues. Here the CDR3 DNA reads TGTGCCACCAGCCGGACCGCCGGGACACTCTATGGCTACACCTTC. It translates to CATSRTAGTLYGYTF.

This clonotype has only a few counts. The chain uses TRBV3-1 and TRBJ2-7, with unresolved D. Germline lookup yields CDR1 LGHDT and CDR2 YNNKEL (reference sequence). The CDR3 totals 12 residues. V gave up 4 bases and J gave up 5 bases, with 9 bases separating them. The DNA for the CDR3 is TGTGCCAGCAGCCGGGGTTTGGACGAGCAGTACTTC. This codes for CASSRGLDEQYF.

The chain joins TRBV6-6 to TRBJ2-1; D remains ambiguous. This CDR3 comprises 15 residues. The germline CDR1 and CDR2 sequences are MNHNY and SVGAGI (reference sequence). Trimming removed 6 bases at V and 1 base at J, with 13 bases between. The CDR3 sequence: CASRVQWASYNEQFF. CDR3 coding DNA: TGTGCCAGCAGGGTTCAGTGGGCTTCCTACAATGAGCAGTTCTTC.

The rearrangement uses TRBV20-1 and TRBJ2-7, with 7 bases that match TRBD2. The junction had 9 bases not matched to a gene; V was cut back by 7 bases and J by 3 bases. In germline, CDR1 is DFQATT, CDR2 SNEGSKA (reference sequence). The CDR3 length is 13 residues. CDR3 loop: CSGGSGASYEQYF. The CDR3 DNA sequence: TGCAGTGGAGGGAGCGGGGCGAGCTACGAGCAGTACTTC.

This clonotype was found many times. The rearrangement links TRBV3-2 to TRBJ2-1. TRBV3-2 is a pseudogene. The CDR3 spans 15 residues. As DNA, the CDR3 is TGTGCCAGCAGCCAAGGGTTCCAATCCGGAGATGAGCAGTTCTTC. Its translation is CASSQGFQSGDEQFF.

The CDR3 DNA reads as TGTGCCAGTGGGTGGGGGGCCCATCAGCCCCAGCATTTT. Residues: CASGWGAHQPQHF. The V and J genes are TRBV10-3 and TRBJ1-5, with TRBD1 as a possible D gene (6 bases). V was clipped by 10 bases and J by 5 bases, with 15 bases between them. This CDR3 has 13 amino acids. Germline V gives CDR1 ENHRY, CDR2 SYGVKD.

V and J are TRBV12-3 or TRBV12-4 and TRBJ2-7, with TRBD2 matching 9 bases. This CDR3 region has 14 residues. V gave up 5 bases and J gave up 3 bases; unmatched junction bases: 5. CDR3 in DNA: TGTGCCAGCAGTCAGCGGGGGGTCGGCTACGAGCAGTACTTC. It codes for CASSQRGVGYEQYF.

The chain couples TRBV20-1 to TRBJ2-7; D remains ambiguous. The CDR3 is 11 amino acids. Germline CDR1 and CDR2: DFQATT and SNEGSKA (reference sequence). The DNA for the CDR3 is TGCAGCCCGCGTCCAGCGTACGAGCAGTACTTC. Translation gives CSPRPAYEQYF.